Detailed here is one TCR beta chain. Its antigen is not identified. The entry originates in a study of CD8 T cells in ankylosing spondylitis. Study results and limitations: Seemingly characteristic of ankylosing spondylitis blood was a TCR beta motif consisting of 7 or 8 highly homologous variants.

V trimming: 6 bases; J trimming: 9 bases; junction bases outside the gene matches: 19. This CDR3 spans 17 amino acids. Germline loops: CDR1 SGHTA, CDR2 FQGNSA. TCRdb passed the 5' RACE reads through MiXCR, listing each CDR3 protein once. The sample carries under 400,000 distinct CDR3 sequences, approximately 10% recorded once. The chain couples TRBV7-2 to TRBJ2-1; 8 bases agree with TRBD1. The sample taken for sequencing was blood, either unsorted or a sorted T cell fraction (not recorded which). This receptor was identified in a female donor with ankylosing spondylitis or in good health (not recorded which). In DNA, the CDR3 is TGTGCCAGCAGGCGATCTAGGGGGCAGGGGGCGAAGAGTGAGCAGTTCTTC. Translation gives CASRRSRGQGAKSEQFF.